This T cell receptor beta chain comes out of a study of blood T cells in healthy people across ages. This clonotype has a handful of counts. The antigen is undetermined. The CDR3 extends over 16 amino acids. The germline gives CDR1 MNHNY, CDR2 SVGAGI (reference sequence). Trimming cost V 2 bases and J 8 bases; bases outside gene matches: 7. Study-level points and caveats: Whereas aged donors had fewer naive CD4+ cells, long-lived donors had more of them and higher diversity. Diversity estimates drawn from one million T cells were deemed underestimates.

Caucasian individuals from Russia who were healthy and aged about 6 to 95 acted as donors. A second PCR of 7 to 11 cycles used a sample-barcoded 5' primer and a J-beta primer mix. Any given sample supplied a minimum of 2.5 million CDR3-containing paired-end reads. TCRdb re-called the 5' RACE reads through MiXCR, storing one row per CDR3 protein. The sample lists roughly 570,000 distinct CDR3 sequences; roughly a quarter were seen once. The sample was blood. The genes are TRBV6-6 and TRBJ1-3; TRBD1 aligns across 12 bases. The TCR comes from a woman in her 70s in good health. This chain's CDR3 is CASSYLGTGGSDTIYF. The CDR3 region has the DNA TGTGCCAGCAGTTACCTCGGGACAGGGGGCTCTGACACCATATATTTT.